This T cell receptor (beta chain) was identified during a study of blood T cell repertoires in COVID-19. V was clipped by 0 bases and J by 2 bases, with 10 bases between them. The CDR3 loop spans 15 amino acids. The germline V gene encodes CDR1 SGHRS and CDR2 YFSETQ. Methods used by the authors: The assay estimated nucleated cells by amplifying reference gene primers. The data were produced by immunoSEQ multiplex PCR, yet TCRdb's version contains in-frame clones alone and is incomplete. Clone size and the V and J calls come from that table; the DNA yielded D and trimming. The table shows some 350,000 clones, with around 87% occurring only once.

Sequencing input: PBMCs or T cells enriched from blood (not recorded which). The TCR sequence derives from a woman aged 25-40 years who had recovered from COVID-19. The chain has TRBV5-1 and TRBJ2-3, with D tentatively TRBD2 (7 bases). The CDR3 sequence is CASSLAGGLTDTQYF. CDR3 nucleotide sequence: TGCGCCAGCAGCTTGGCCGGGGGGCTCACAGATACGCAGTATTTT.